This T cell receptor (beta chain) was identified during a study of blood T cell repertoires in COVID-19. Data came from immunoSEQ multiplex PCR; TCRdb stores just in-frame clones and leaves some out. This sample has roughly 78,000 clones, with 88% found just once. The V end was cut by 6 bases, the J end by 0 bases, with 8 bases between. This CDR3 has 13 amino acids. The chain uses TRBV12-3 or TRBV12-4 and TRBJ2-5; D is possibly TRBD2 (5 bases). The specimen was peripheral blood. The clonotype comes from a man aged 50 or older with acute or convalescent COVID-19. The CDR3 spells CASRTTDQETQYF. As DNA, the CDR3 is TGTGCCAGCAGGACTACGGACCAAGAGACCCAGTACTTC.